The 30 T cell receptor beta chains given below trace back to one sample, sequenced in a study of blood T cell repertoires in COVID-19. The data were produced by immunoSEQ multiplex PCR, yet TCRdb's version contains in-frame clones alone and is incomplete. Of a few hundred thousand clones listed, around 82% are singletons. Sequenced input: PBMCs or T cells enriched from blood (not recorded which). All receptors derive from a man aged 45-65 years who had recovered from COVID-19.

This clone was seen just once. The chain links TRBV27 to TRBJ2-7; 7 bases are shared with TRBD2. V shed 5 bases, J shed 3 bases, and the junction held 19 bases outside the gene matches. Germline values: CDR1 MNHEY, CDR2 SMNVEV (reference sequence). This CDR3 is built from 18 residues. CDR3 in amino acids: CASSLPSGSGLGVYEQYF. The DNA of the CDR3 is TGTGCCAGCAGTCTCCCTTCTGGTAGCGGGCTTGGGGTCTACGAGCAGTACTTC.

The rearrangement links TRBV11-3 to TRBJ2-1; TRBD2 is a possible D gene (5 bases). V was cut by 2 bases and J by 8 bases, with 16 bases left in between. The V gene's germline CDR1 is SGHNT and CDR2 YENEEA. The CDR3 loop spans 15 amino acids. CDR3 sequence: CASSLNTGSPHEQFF. The DNA for the CDR3 is TGTGCCAGCAGCTTAAATACGGGAAGTCCCCATGAGCAGTTCTTC.

The chain is built from TRBV7-9 and TRBJ1-2, with 9 bases matching TRBD1. V dropped 4 bases and J dropped 7; count of bases not matched to a gene: 19. The V gene's germline CDR1 is SEHNR and CDR2 FQNEAQ (reference sequence). This CDR3 is 18 amino acids long. The CDR3 is CASSSIGFIRDRVGGYTF. CDR3 DNA: TGTGCCAGCAGCTCCATCGGCTTTATCCGGGACAGGGTGGGTGGCTACACCTTC.

V usage is TRBV10-3 and J usage is TRBJ2-7; the D gene is possibly TRBD1 (6 bases). V was shortened by 3 bases and J by 4 bases, with 10 bases between the two germline ends. Per germline, CDR1 ENHRY and CDR2 SYGVKD. The CDR3 is 13 residues long. The CDR3 is CAISEGTRYEQYF. CDR3 nucleotides: TGTGCCATCAGTGAAGGGACACGATACGAGCAGTACTTC.

The table lists this clone with a few counts. V is TRBV11-3 and J is TRBJ2-5; TRBD2 agrees at 14 bases. The CDR3 is 16 residues long. V was pared by 3 bases and J by 4 bases, with 4 bases of the junction left unmatched. CDR1 and CDR2 (germline): SGHNT, YENEEA. The CDR3 sequence: CASSFGLAGGGETQYF. The CDR3 nucleotides are TGTGCCAGCAGCTTTGGACTAGCGGGAGGTGGAGAGACCCAGTACTTC.

The chain joins TRBV28 to TRBJ1-2, with 10 bases matching TRBD1. In germline, CDR1 is MDHEN, CDR2 SYDVKM. The CDR3 has 14 residues. V was clipped by 5 bases and J by 0 bases; unmatched bases: 0. CDR3 region: CASSGQGANYGYTF. The CDR3, as DNA: TGTGCCAGCAGTGGACAGGGGGCTAACTATGGCTACACCTTC.

This clone turned up a few times. The chain employs TRBV4-3 and TRBJ1-6, with D possibly TRBD1 on 5 matching bases. Germline values: CDR1 LGHNA, CDR2 YSLEER. There are 15 residues in the CDR3. V gave up 4 bases and J gave up 7 bases, with 14 bases separating them. The CDR3 region has the DNA TGCGCCAGCAGCCCGGAGGAGGGACTCAATTCACCCCTCCACTTT. Amino acid sequence: CASSPEEGLNSPLHF.

The chain is built from TRBV25-1 and TRBJ1-1; 9 positions agree with TRBD1. V was clipped by 7 bases and J by 7 bases; unmatched bases: 13. This CDR3 has 15 residues. Germline CDR1 MGHDK, CDR2 SYGVNS. CDR3 residues: CASTGDRGYPNEAFF. CDR3 sequence (DNA): TGTGCCAGCACCGGAGACAGGGGGTACCCTAATGAAGCTTTCTTT.

The chain carries TRBV30 and TRBJ1-1, with 7 bases aligning to TRBD1. The CDR3 is made up of 11 amino acids. Germline CDR1 is GTSNPN and CDR2 is SVGIG (reference sequence). Trimming took 5 bases from V and 8 from J; bases not matched to a gene: 5. CDR3 sequence (DNA): TGTGCCTGGGGTGGGGACAGCGAAGCTTTCTTT. Its translation is CAWGGDSEAFF. Looking up the rest from reference TRBV30 and TRBJ1-1 gives the full variable domain: SQTIHQWPATLVQPVGSPLSLECTVEGTSNPNLYWYRQAAGRGLQLLFYSVGIGQISSEVPQNLSASRPQDRQFILSSKKLLLSDSGFYLCAWGGDSEAFFGQGTRLTVV.

The chain is built from TRBV28 and TRBJ1-5; weak D call: TRBD1 (6 bases). The ends were cut back, 1 base at V and 0 bases at J, with 13 bases in the middle. CDR1 is MDHEN and CDR2 is SYDVKM in the germline V gene. The CDR3 extends over 17 amino acids. CDR3 region: CASSLLRGLDSNQPQHF. The CDR3 bases are TGTGCCAGCAGTTTATTAAGGGGGTTGGATAGCAATCAGCCCCAGCATTTT.

The J gene is TRBJ2-7, the V gene TRBV18; TRBD2 aligns across 8 bases. CDR1 and CDR2 from the germline V gene are KGHSH and LQKENI. The trim removed 1 base at V and 2 bases at J, leaving 7 bases unmatched. CDR3 size: 16 residues. CDR3 nucleotide sequence: TGTGCCAGCTCACCACAGATAGCGGGATCCACCTACGAGCAGTACTTC. As protein: CASSPQIAGSTYEQYF.

This chain links TRBV12-5 with TRBJ1-5; a weak D match, TRBD1 (6 bases). The CDR3 has 13 residues. V was pared by 8 bases and J by 7 bases, with 15 bases between. The germline CDR1 and CDR2 sequences are LGHNT and FRNRAP. CDR3 sequence (DNA): TGTGCTAGTATACAGGGAGTTGGGCAGCCCCAGCATTTT. The encoded protein is CASIQGVGQPQHF.

The CDR3 sequence: CACSGQSSSYNSPLHF. CDR3 in DNA: TGTGCCTGCTCGGGACAAAGCAGCTCCTATAATTCACCCCTCCACTTT. The chain employs TRBV30 and TRBJ1-6; TRBD1 is a possible D gene (6 bases). Trimming took off 6 bases at V and 0 bases at J, with 15 bases between the two ends. This CDR3 has 16 residues. The germline CDR1 and CDR2 sequences are GTSNPN and SVGIG (reference sequence). The whole variable domain, remainder taken from reference TRBV30 and TRBJ1-6, is SQTIHQWPATLVQPVGSPLSLECTVEGTSNPNLYWYRQAAGRGLQLLFYSVGIGQISSEVPQNLSASRPQDRQFILSSKKLLLSDSGFYLCACSGQSSSYNSPLHFGNGTRLTVT.

The rearrangement links TRBV25-1 to TRBJ2-2, with D maybe TRBD1 (6 bases). CDR1 and CDR2 from the germline V gene are MGHDK and SYGVNS. Between the trimmed V and J ends, which lost 0 bases and 6 bases, there was a span of 11 bases. This CDR3 is built from 15 residues. The CDR3: CASSEYYRESGELFF. Here the CDR3 DNA reads TGTGCCAGCAGTGAATATTACAGGGAGTCCGGGGAGCTGTTTTTT.

This chain links TRBV10-3 with TRBJ2-7; 10 nucleotides agree with TRBD2. V lost 3 bases and J lost 5; bases outside the gene matches: 4. The V gene's germline CDR1 is ENHRY and CDR2 SYGVKD. This CDR3 is 14 amino acids long. The CDR3 loop reads CAISDPSGRNEQYF. The CDR3 region has the DNA TGTGCCATCAGTGACCCTAGCGGGAGAAACGAGCAGTACTTC.

There are a few counts of this clone. The chain has TRBV28 and TRBJ2-7; possible D gene TRBD1, 5 bases. CDR1 MDHEN and CDR2 SYDVKM come from the germline V gene. Trimming stripped 5 bases from V and 2 bases from J, with 16 bases between. The CDR3 loop spans 15 amino acids. The CDR3 nucleotides are TGTGCCAGCAGTCCCCTGTTGGGGCAGGCCTACGAGCAGTACTTC. Protein sequence: CASSPLLGQAYEQYF.

The chain combines TRBV28 with TRBJ1-5, with 7 bases matching TRBD1. J lost 2 bases, V lost 5 bases, and 6 bases had no gene match. Germline CDR1 MDHEN, CDR2 SYDVKM. CDR3 length: 15 amino acids. The CDR3 region has the DNA TGTGCCAGCAGTCGACCCGGGACAGGCAATCAGCCCCAGCATTTT. It is translated as CASSRPGTGNQPQHF.

The rearrangement uses TRBV30 and TRBJ2-3; 9 bases are shared with TRBD2. The CDR3 runs 14 residues. V lost 0 bases, J lost 6 bases, and 4 bases stayed unmatched. In germline, CDR1 is GTSNPN, CDR2 SVGIG (reference sequence). The CDR3 DNA sequence: TGTGCCTGGAGTGTACGGCGGGGGGGTGATACGCAGTATTTT. It yields the protein CAWSVRRGGDTQYF.

This chain joins TRBV10-3 and TRBJ1-2; 8 nucleotides agree with TRBD1. This CDR3 contains 16 residues. Unmatched junction bases numbered 14, after V lost 6 bases and J lost 5 bases. Germline lookup yields CDR1 ENHRY and CDR2 SYGVKD. The CDR3 sequence is CAIRRTGTRVDYGYTF. The CDR3 DNA reads as TGTGCCATCAGGAGGACAGGGACCAGAGTAGATTATGGCTACACCTTC.

The chain combines TRBV7-8 with TRBJ2-1; a weak D match, TRBD1 (6 bases). The V gene's germline CDR1 is SGHVS and CDR2 FQNEAQ. Trimming removed 1 base from V and 8 bases from J, with 15 bases in between. The CDR3 totals 15 residues. The CDR3 sequence is CASSLGVTGIHEQFF. The CDR3 nucleotides read TGTGCCAGCAGCTTAGGGGTTACAGGGATCCATGAGCAGTTCTTC.

V is TRBV7-2 and J is TRBJ2-3; perhaps TRBD1 as D (5 bases). Germline V gene lookup returns CDR1 SGHTA and CDR2 FQGNSA. Trimming stripped 8 bases from V and 0 bases from J, with 6 bases between. The length of the CDR3 is 12 residues. The CDR3 sequence: CASGASTDTQYF. For the CDR3, the DNA is TGTGCCAGCGGGGCCAGCACAGATACGCAGTATTTT.

The V and J genes are TRBV4-3 and TRBJ2-3; a possible D gene is TRBD2 (6 bases). V shed 2 bases and J shed 4 bases, with 10 bases lying between them. This CDR3 contains 14 residues. From germline, CDR1 is LGHNA and CDR2 YSLEER. The CDR3 loop is CASSQRREADTQYF. CDR3 coding DNA: TGCGCCAGCAGCCAAAGGAGGGAAGCAGATACGCAGTATTTT.

This rearrangement joins TRBV5-1 to TRBJ2-1; 14 bases agree with TRBD2. Germline V lookup: CDR1 SGHRS, CDR2 YFSETQ. J was trimmed by 8 bases and V by 2 bases; bases with no gene match: 9. The CDR3 runs to 17 residues. The CDR3 coding sequence is TGCGCCAGCAGCTTACCCGGGACTAGCGGGAGTGCCGATGAGCAGTTCTTC. Translating it yields CASSLPGTSGSADEQFF.

The chain combines TRBV9 with TRBJ2-5, with 9 positions matching TRBD1. J lost 5 bases, V lost 6 bases, and 8 bases had no gene match. The CDR3 loop spans 14 amino acids. Germline values: CDR1 SGDLS, CDR2 YYNGEE. CDR3 loop: CASTATGGVETQYF. CDR3 DNA: TGTGCCAGCACCGCCACAGGGGGCGTTGAGACCCAGTACTTC.

The chain joins TRBV28 to TRBJ2-5, with 9 positions matching TRBD2. Germline trimming cut 5 bases from V and 5 bases from J; bases unmatched to any gene: 21. Germline CDR1 reads MDHEN; CDR2 reads SYDVKM. The CDR3 is made up of 19 amino acids. The CDR3 nucleotides are TGTGCCAGCAGTCCCCCCTGGCTAGCGGGATGGCAGGGAGGGGAGACCCAGTACTTC. It encodes CASSPPWLAGWQGGETQYF. Complete variable domain (other parts from reference TRBV28 and TRBJ2-5): DVKVTQSSRYLVKRTGEKVFLECVQDMDHENMFWYRQDPGLGLRLIYFSYDVKMKEKGDIPEGYSVSREKKERFSLILESASTNQTSMYLCASSPPWLAGWQGGETQYFGPGTRLLVL.

CDR3 DNA sequence: TGTGCCAGCAGCTGGGCCGGGGTGGGAGCTTGGGAGCAGTACTTC. Its protein product is CASSWAGVGAWEQYF. This sequence joins TRBV7-2 and TRBJ2-7; maybe TRBD2 (5 bases). The CDR3 is 15 residues long. Germline V CDR1 and CDR2: SGHTA, FQGNSA. Trimming took off 4 bases at V and 7 bases at J, with 20 bases between the two ends. Full variable domain (remainder filled in from reference TRBV7-2 and TRBJ2-7): GAGVSQSPSNKVTEKGKDVELRCDPISGHTALYWYRQSLGQGLEFLIYFQGNSAPDKSGLPSDRFSAERTGGSVSTLTIQRTQQEDSAVYLCASSWAGVGAWEQYFGPGTRLTVT.

This sequence joins TRBV7-3 and TRBJ2-3, with TRBD2 matching 10 bases. CDR1 is SGHTA and CDR2 is FQGTGA in the germline V gene. The length of the CDR3 is 15 residues. Trimming cost V 4 bases and J 6 bases; bases outside gene matches: 7. CDR3 loop: CASSSLAGAGDTQYF. The CDR3 DNA sequence: TGTGCCAGCAGCTCTCTAGCGGGGGCCGGCGATACGCAGTATTTT. Combining the CDR3 with reference TRBV7-3 and TRBJ2-3 gives the whole variable domain GAGVSQTPSNKVTEKGKYVELRCDPISGHTALYWYRQSLGQGPEFLIYFQGTGAADDSGLPNDRFFAVRPEGSVSTLKIQRTERGDSAVYLCASSSLAGAGDTQYFGPGTRLTVL.

The rearrangement links TRBV19 to TRBJ2-5, with 10 nucleotides matching TRBD2. The V and J ends lost 5 bases and 1 base, in that order; junction bases with no gene match: 7. The CDR3 sequence is 16 residues long. From germline, CDR1 is LNHDA and CDR2 SQIVND (reference sequence). The CDR3 DNA follows: TGTGCCAGTAGTGCCCTAGCGGGGGCCCTCCAAGAGACCCAGTACTTC. Translation: CASSALAGALQETQYF.

V gene TRBV3-1 (or the pseudogene TRBV3-2) combines with J gene TRBJ2-4, with no clear D. Germline CDR1 and CDR2: LGHDT and YNNKEL (reference sequence). Deletions cut 0 bases from V and 1 base from J, with 13 bases between. The CDR3 has 17 residues. CDR3 in amino acids: CASSQDRGSKAKNIQYF. Written as DNA, the CDR3 is TGTGCCAGCAGCCAAGACCGAGGTAGTAAGGCCAAAAACATTCAGTACTTC.

The V and J genes are TRBV19 and TRBJ2-7; tentatively, D is TRBD2 (6 bases). Between the trimmed V and J ends, which lost 4 bases and 2 bases, there was a span of 15 bases. This CDR3 is built from 15 residues. Germline CDR1 is LNHDA and CDR2 is SQIVND (reference sequence). The CDR3 is CASSTGRQFPYEQYF. The CDR3, as DNA: TGTGCCAGTAGTACAGGGAGGCAGTTCCCCTACGAGCAGTACTTC.